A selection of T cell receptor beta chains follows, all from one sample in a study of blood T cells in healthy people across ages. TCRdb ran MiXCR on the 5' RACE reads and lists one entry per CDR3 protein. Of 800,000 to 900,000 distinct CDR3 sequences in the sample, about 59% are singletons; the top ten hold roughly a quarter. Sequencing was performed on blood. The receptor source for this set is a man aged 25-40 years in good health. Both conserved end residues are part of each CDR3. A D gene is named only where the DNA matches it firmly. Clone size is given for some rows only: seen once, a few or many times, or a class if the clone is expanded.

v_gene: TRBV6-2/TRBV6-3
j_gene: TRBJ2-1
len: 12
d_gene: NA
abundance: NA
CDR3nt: TGTGCCAGCATGGAGAGGAACAATGAGCAGTTCTTC
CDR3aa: CASMERNNEQFF

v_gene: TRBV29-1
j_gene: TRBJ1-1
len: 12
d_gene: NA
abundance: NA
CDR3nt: TGCAGCGTTGGGGGGGACTACTTGGAAGCTTTCTTT
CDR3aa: CSVGGDYLEAFF

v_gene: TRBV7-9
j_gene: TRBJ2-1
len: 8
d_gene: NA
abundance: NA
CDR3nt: TGTGCCAGCAGCCAACAGTTCTTC
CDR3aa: CASSQQFF

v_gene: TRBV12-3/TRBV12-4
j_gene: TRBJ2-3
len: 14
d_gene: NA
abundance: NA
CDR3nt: TGTGCCAGCAGCCCGACAGCTAGCGCAGATACGCAATATTTT
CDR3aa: CASSPTASADTQYF

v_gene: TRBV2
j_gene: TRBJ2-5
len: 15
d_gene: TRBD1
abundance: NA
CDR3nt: TGTGCCAGCAGTGCCGGGACAGGGCAGCAAGAGACCCAGTACTTC
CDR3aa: CASSAGTGQQETQYF

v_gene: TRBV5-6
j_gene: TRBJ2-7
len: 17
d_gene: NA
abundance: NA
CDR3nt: TGTGCCAGCAGCTTGGGGGTCGAGATTTTGGCCTCCTACGAGCAGTACTTC
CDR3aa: CASSLGVEILASYEQYF

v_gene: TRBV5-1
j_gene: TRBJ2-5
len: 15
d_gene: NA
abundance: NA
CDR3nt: TGCGCCAGCAGCTTGGAACGGAGGGACCAAGAGACCCAGTACTTC
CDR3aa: CASSLERRDQETQYF

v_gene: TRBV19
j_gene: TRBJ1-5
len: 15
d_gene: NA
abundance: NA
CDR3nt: TGTGCCAGTAGTTACACCCGGATTAGCAATCAGCCCCAGCATTTT
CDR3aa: CASSYTRISNQPQHF

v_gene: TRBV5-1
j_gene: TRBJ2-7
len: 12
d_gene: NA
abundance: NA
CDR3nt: TGCACCAGCAGCCCCGACAGCTACGAGCAGTACTTC
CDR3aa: CTSSPDSYEQYF

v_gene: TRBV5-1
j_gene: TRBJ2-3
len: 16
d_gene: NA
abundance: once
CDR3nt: TGCGCCAGCAGCTTGGCCGCCGGTACAATCACAGATACGCAGTATTTT
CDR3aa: CASSLAAGTITDTQYF

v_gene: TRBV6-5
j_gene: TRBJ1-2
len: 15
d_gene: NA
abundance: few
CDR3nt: TGTGCCAGCAGTTACTCGACGCCGGGGGCGAGCGGCTACACCTTC
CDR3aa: CASSYSTPGASGYTF

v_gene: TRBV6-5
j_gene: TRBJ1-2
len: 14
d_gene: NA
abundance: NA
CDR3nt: TGTGCCAGCAGTAGCTACGATCGCTTGGGGGGCTACACCTTC
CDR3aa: CASSSYDRLGGYTF

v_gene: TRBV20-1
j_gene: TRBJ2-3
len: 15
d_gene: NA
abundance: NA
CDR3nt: TGCAGTGCTAGCGGGGTGGGTAGCGAGGCAGATACGCAGTATTTT
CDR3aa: CSASGVGSEADTQYF

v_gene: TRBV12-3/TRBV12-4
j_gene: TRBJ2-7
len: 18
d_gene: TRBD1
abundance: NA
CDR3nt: TGTGCCAGCAGTTTCGTGTGGTCCACAGGGGCAGATAACTACGAGCAGTACTTC
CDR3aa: CASSFVWSTGADNYEQYF

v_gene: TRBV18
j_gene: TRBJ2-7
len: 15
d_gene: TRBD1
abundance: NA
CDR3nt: TGTGCCAGCTCACTAGGGACAGGGGCCGTCGACGAGCAGTACTTC
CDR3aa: CASSLGTGAVDEQYF

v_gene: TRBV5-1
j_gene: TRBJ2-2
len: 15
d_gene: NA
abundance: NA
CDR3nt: TGCGCCAGCAGCTTGGCCGCCTCGAACACCGGGGAGCTGTTTTTT
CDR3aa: CASSLAASNTGELFF

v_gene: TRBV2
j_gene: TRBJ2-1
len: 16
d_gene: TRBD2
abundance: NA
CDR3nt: TGTGCCAGCAGTGACGTGGGCGGGGGGGCCTACAATGAGCAGTTCTTC
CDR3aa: CASSDVGGGAYNEQFF

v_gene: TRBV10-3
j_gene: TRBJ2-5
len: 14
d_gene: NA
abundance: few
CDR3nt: TGTGCCATCAGTAGTCAAGGGGACTTGGAGACCCAGTACTTC
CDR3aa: CAISSQGDLETQYF

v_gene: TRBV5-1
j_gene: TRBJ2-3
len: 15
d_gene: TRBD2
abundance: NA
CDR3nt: TGCGCCAGCACCCTGGGAGGGGCGGGCACAGATACGCAGTATTTT
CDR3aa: CASTLGGAGTDTQYF

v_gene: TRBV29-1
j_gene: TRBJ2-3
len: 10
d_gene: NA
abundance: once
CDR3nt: TGCAGCGGGGGCCGAGATATGCAGTATTTT
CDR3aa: CSGGRDMQYF

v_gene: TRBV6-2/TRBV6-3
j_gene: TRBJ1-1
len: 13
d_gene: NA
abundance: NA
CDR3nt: TGTGCCAGCGACGACATGATGAACACTGAAGCTTTCTTT
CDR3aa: CASDDMMNTEAFF

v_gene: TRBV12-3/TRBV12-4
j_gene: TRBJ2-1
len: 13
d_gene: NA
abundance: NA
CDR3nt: TGTACCAGCATCAGGGGAACCTACAATGAGCAGTTCTTC
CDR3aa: CTSIRGTYNEQFF

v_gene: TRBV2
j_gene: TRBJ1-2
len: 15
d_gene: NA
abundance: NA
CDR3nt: TGTGCCAGCAGTGAAGCCCTCCCGGAGGTCTATGGCTACACCTTC
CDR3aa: CASSEALPEVYGYTF

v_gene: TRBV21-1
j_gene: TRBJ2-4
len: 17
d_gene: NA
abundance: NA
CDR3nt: TGTGCCAGCAGCAAATTAGAAGGGATGGGAGCCAAAAACATTCAGTACTTC
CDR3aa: CASSKLEGMGAKNIQYF

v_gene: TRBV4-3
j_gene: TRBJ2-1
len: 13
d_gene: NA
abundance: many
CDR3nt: TGCGCCAGCAGCCAAGCACGTGGTTATGAGCAGTTCTTC
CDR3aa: CASSQARGYEQFF

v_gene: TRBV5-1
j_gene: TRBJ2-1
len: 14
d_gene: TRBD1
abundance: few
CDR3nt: TGCGCCAGCAGCTTAGGGGACAGAAACAATGAGCAGTTCTTC
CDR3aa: CASSLGDRNNEQFF

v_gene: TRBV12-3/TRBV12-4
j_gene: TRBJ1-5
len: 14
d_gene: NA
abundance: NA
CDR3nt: TGTGCCAGCAGCAAGCAGGCGGGCGGGCAGCCCCAGCATTTT
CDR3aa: CASSKQAGGQPQHF

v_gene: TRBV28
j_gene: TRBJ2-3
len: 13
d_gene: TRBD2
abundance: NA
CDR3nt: TGTGCCAGCAGACAACCGGGGGGTCATACGCAGTATTTT
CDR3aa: CASRQPGGHTQYF

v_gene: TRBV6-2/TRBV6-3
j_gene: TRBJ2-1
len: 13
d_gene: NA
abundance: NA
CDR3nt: TGTGCCAGCAGTCCCACGAGACGAAATGAGCAGTTCTTC
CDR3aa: CASSPTRRNEQFF

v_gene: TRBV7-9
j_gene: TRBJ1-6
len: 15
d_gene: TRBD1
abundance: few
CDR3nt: TGTGCCAGCAGCCCTAGGACAGGCAGTAATTCACCCCTCCACTTT
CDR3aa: CASSPRTGSNSPLHF

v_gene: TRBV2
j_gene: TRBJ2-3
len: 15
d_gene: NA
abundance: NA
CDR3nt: TGTGCCAGCAGTATAAGCGGGCAGGCGGGCAGTACGCAGTATTTT
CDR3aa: CASSISGQAGSTQYF

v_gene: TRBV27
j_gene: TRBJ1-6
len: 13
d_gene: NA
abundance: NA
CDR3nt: TGTGCCAGCAGTCCACCGACAAGGGATGCCCTCCACTTT
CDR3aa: CASSPPTRDALHF